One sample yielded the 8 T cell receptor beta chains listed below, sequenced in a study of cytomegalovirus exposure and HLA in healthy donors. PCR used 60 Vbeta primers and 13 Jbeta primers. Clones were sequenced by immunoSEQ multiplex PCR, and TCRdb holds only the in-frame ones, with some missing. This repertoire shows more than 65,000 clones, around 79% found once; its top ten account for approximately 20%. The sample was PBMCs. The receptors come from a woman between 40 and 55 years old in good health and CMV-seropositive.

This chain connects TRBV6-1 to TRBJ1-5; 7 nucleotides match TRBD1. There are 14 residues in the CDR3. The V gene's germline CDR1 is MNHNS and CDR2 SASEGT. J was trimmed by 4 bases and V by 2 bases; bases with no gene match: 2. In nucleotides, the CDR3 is TGTGCCAGCAGTGAACTACAGGGGAATCAGCCCCAGCATTTT. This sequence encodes CASSELQGNQPQHF.

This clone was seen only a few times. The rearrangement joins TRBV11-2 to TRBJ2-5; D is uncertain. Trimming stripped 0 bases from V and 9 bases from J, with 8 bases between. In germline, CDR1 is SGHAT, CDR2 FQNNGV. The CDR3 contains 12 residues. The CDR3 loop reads CASSLDPPPQYF. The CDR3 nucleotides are TGTGCCAGCAGCTTAGATCCTCCCCCCCAGTACTTC.

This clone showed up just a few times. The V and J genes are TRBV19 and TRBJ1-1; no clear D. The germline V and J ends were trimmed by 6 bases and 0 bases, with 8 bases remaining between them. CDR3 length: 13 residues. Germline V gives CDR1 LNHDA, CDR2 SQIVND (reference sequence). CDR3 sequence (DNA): TGTGCCAGTAGAGAGGGCGTGAACACTGAAGCTTTCTTT. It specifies CASREGVNTEAFF.

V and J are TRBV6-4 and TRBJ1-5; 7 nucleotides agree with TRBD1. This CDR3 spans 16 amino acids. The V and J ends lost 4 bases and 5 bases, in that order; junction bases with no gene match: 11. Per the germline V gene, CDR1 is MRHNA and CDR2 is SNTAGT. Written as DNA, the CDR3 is TGTGCCAGCAGTGTCCCTGTGCGACAGGGCGATCAGCCCCAGCATTTT. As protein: CASSVPVRQGDQPQHF.

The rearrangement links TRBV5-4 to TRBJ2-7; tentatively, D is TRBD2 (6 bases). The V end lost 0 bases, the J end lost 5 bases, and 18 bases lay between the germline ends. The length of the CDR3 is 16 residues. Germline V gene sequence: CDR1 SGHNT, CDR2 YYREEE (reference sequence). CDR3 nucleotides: TGTGCCAGCAGCTTGGGGGACTGGGGCACAATCCACGAGCAGTACTTC. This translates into CASSLGDWGTIHEQYF.

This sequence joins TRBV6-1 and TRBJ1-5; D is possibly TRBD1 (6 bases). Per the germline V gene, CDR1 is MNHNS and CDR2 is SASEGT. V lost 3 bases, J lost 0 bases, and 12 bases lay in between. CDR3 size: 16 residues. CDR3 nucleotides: TGTGCCAGCAGTGAGGGGACATATTATAGCAATCAGCCCCAGCATTTT. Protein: CASSEGTYYSNQPQHF.

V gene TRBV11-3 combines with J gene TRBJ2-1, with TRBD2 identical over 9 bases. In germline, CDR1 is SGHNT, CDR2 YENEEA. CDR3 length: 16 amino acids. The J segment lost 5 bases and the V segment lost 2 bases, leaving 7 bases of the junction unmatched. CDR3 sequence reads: CASSLIWREGHNEQFF. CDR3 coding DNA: TGTGCCAGCAGCTTAATTTGGCGGGAGGGCCACAATGAGCAGTTCTTC.

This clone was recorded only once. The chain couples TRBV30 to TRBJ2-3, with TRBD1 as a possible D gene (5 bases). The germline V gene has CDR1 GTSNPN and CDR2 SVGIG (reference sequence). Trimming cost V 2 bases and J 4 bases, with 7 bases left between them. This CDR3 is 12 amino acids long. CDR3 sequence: CAWSSGSDTQYF. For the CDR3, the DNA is TGTGCCTGGAGTTCAGGGTCAGATACGCAGTATTTT.